Following are 28 T cell receptor beta chains from one sample sequenced in a study of cytomegalovirus exposure and HLA in healthy donors. The PCR contained 60 Vbeta and 13 Jbeta primers. Produced via immunoSEQ multiplex PCR; TCRdb's table is partial and in-frame only. The data show 130,000 or so clones, 60% to 80% seen once. Sequenced input: PBMCs. Receptors originate from a woman aged 60 to 75 in good health and CMV-seronegative.

The V and J genes are TRBV28 and TRBJ1-5, with 7 nucleotides matching TRBD1. CDR1 is MDHEN and CDR2 is SYDVKM in the germline V gene. J lost 4 bases, V lost 6 bases, and 9 bases had no gene match. The CDR3 is made up of 15 amino acids. CDR3 loop: CASRDQGEGNQPQHF. The CDR3 nucleotides read TGTGCCAGCAGAGACCAGGGGGAAGGTAATCAGCCCCAGCATTTT.

CDR3: CARGRPGQGAGSPLHF. CDR3 bases: TGTGCCAGGGGGAGACCGGGACAGGGGGCTGGTTCACCCCTCCACTTT. The chain combines TRBV2 with TRBJ1-6; 12 bases are shared with TRBD1. Germline lookup yields CDR1 SNHLY and CDR2 FYNNEI. Trimming took 9 bases from V and 9 from J; bases not matched to a gene: 12. The CDR3 is 16 residues long.

In DNA form, the CDR3 reads TGTGCCAGCAGCCCGCTTTTTAGCGGGGCGCGGAATTCACCCCTCCACTTT. This translates into CASSPLFSGARNSPLHF. The chain is built from TRBV11-2 and TRBJ1-6, with D perhaps matching TRBD1 (5 bases). Trimming stripped 5 bases from V and 7 bases from J, with 21 bases between. The CDR3 is made up of 17 amino acids. Germline values: CDR1 SGHAT, CDR2 FQNNGV.

This clone was observed once. The rearrangement uses TRBV9 and TRBJ2-3, with 9 positions matching TRBD1. Gene TRBJ1-5 matches the end of the DNA better, so the J call may be wrong. This CDR3 is built from 16 residues. Germline V gene sequence: CDR1 SGDLS, CDR2 YYNGEE. The CDR3 nucleotides are TGTGCCAGCAGCGACTACAGGGGGCTTAGGGCAGATACGCAGCATTTT. It is translated as CASSDYRGLRADTQHF.

This chain uses TRBV7-6 with TRBJ2-3, with a weak D call TRBD2 (6 bases). This CDR3 comprises 15 residues. CDR1 is SGHVS and CDR2 is FNYEAQ in the germline V gene. Between the trimmed V and J ends, which lost 2 bases and 9 bases, there was a span of 18 bases. The CDR3 sequence: CASSLMSDSGETQYF. The CDR3 DNA reads TGTGCCAGCAGCTTAATGTCGGATTCGGGGGAAACGCAGTATTTT.

The chain recombines TRBV7-9 with TRBJ2-5, with 7 bases fitting TRBD1. The CDR3 has 15 amino acids. With 5 bases clipped from V and 2 bases from J, the junction kept 8 bases outside the gene matches. Germline CDR1 is SEHNR and CDR2 is FQNEAQ (reference sequence). CDR3 DNA: TGTGCCAGCAGCCTCCGGGACAGTATTCAAGAGACCCAGTACTTC. Protein: CASSLRDSIQETQYF.

V is TRBV9 and J is TRBJ2-3; possible D gene TRBD2, 7 bases. Trimming took off 0 bases at V and 8 bases at J, with 16 bases between the two ends. The CDR3 loop spans 15 amino acids. Germline assignment: CDR1 SGDLS and CDR2 YYNGEE. CDR3: CASSVVGGREGTQYF. The DNA of the CDR3 is TGTGCCAGCAGCGTAGTCGGGGGCAGGGAGGGTACGCAGTATTTT.

CDR3 in amino acids: CASSSQQGSAFF. Here the CDR3 DNA reads TGTGCCAGCAGTTCACAACAGGGATCAGCTTTCTTT. This chain links TRBV28 with TRBJ1-1; perhaps TRBD1 as D (6 bases). CDR3 length: 12 residues. V lost 4 bases, J lost 10 bases, and 13 bases lay in between. Germline V gene data show CDR1 as MDHEN and CDR2 as SYDVKM.

J is TRBJ1-4 and V is TRBV19; D not resolved. The CDR3 runs to 13 residues. Trimming pared 8 bases from V and 7 bases from J, leaving 14 bases between. CDR1 LNHDA and CDR2 SQIVND come from the germline V gene (reference sequence). CDR3 loop: CASSRADGEKLFF. Here the CDR3 DNA reads TGTGCCAGTTCCCGCGCGGATGGTGAAAAACTGTTTTTT.

This clone was counted between two and nine times. The gene calls are TRBV7-9 and TRBJ2-7; TRBD2 matches 7 bases. The CDR3 is made up of 13 amino acids. CDR1 is SEHNR, CDR2 FQNEAQ, per germline (reference sequence). The ends lost 5 bases at V and 7 bases at J; junction bases unmatched: 8. The CDR3 protein is CASSPRGDYEQYF. CDR3 sequence (DNA): TGTGCCAGCAGCCCAAGAGGGGACTATGAGCAGTACTTC.

This clone was seen once. J is TRBJ1-1 and V is TRBV6-1, with a weak D call TRBD1 (6 bases). V gave up 11 bases and J gave up 2 bases, with 15 bases separating them. The CDR3 loop spans 13 amino acids. The germline gives CDR1 MNHNS, CDR2 SASEGT. The CDR3 coding sequence is TGTGCCGGGATGACAGGTTTTAACACTGAAGCTTTCTTT. It encodes CAGMTGFNTEAFF.

The chain uses TRBV7-3 and TRBJ2-7; TRBD2 might be the D (6 bases). Trimming took 2 bases from V and 2 from J, leaving 13 bases between them. This CDR3 contains 15 residues. CDR1 and CDR2 (germline): SGHTA, FQGTGA. The DNA for the CDR3 is TGTGCCAGCAGCTTAGAGGCGGGAAGCGCCTACGAGCAGTACTTC. It yields the protein CASSLEAGSAYEQYF.

The chain uses TRBV5-4 and TRBJ2-1; 12 nucleotides agree with TRBD2. The CDR3 contains 16 residues. CDR1 is SGHNT, CDR2 YYREEE, per germline (reference sequence). Germline trimming cut 4 bases from V and 10 bases from J; bases unmatched to any gene: 12. The CDR3: CASSPTSGGPGIEQFF. As DNA, the CDR3 is TGTGCCAGCAGCCCTACTAGCGGGGGGCCAGGGATAGAGCAGTTCTTC.

This chain uses TRBV7-8 with TRBJ1-2; D is unresolved. Germline-derived CDR1 and CDR2 are SGHVS and FQNEAQ. The CDR3 extends over 14 amino acids. V was pared by 0 bases and J by 2 bases, with 7 bases between. The CDR3 nucleotides are TGTGCCAGCAGCTTAGCTCACTTGAACTATGGCTACACCTTC. This codes for CASSLAHLNYGYTF.

A few counts support this clone. The chain uses TRBV4-1 and TRBJ2-5, with a weak D call TRBD2 (7 bases). Trimming removed 1 base at V and 1 base at J, with 13 bases between. Germline CDR1 and CDR2: MGHRA and YSYEKL. This CDR3 comprises 16 residues. CDR3 DNA: TGCGCCAGCAGCCAAGTCTTGCGGGGGCCCCAAGAGACCCAGTACTTC. It codes for CASSQVLRGPQETQYF.

A note on this clone: The same CDR3 can be traced to other DNA sequences in this sample. The V call is TRBV6-6, the J call TRBJ2-2; TRBD2 aligns across 9 bases. CDR1 is MNHNY and CDR2 is SVGAGI in the germline V gene (reference sequence). This CDR3 contains 16 residues. Trimming cost V 7 bases and J 4 bases; bases outside gene matches: 10. In DNA form, the CDR3 reads TGTGCCAGCAAGCCGACTAGCGGAGTAGTCACCGGGGAGCTGTTTTTT. Its translation: CASKPTSGVVTGELFF.

CDR3 protein: CASSTGLYEQYF. The CDR3 coding sequence is TGTGCCAGTAGTACGGGACTCTACGAGCAGTACTTC. The rearrangement uses TRBV19 and TRBJ2-7; tentative D call: TRBD2 (6 bases). The CDR3 runs 12 residues. Germline assignment: CDR1 LNHDA and CDR2 SQIVND (reference sequence). The germline V and J ends were trimmed by 4 bases and 3 bases, with 7 bases remaining between them.

The chain links TRBV4-1 to TRBJ2-7; 12 positions match TRBD2. Germline assignment: CDR1 MGHRA and CDR2 YSYEKL. CDR3 size: 16 residues. V was pared by 4 bases and J by 2 bases, with 6 bases of the junction left unmatched. The CDR3 region has the DNA TGCGCCAGCAGCCCGCGGACTAGCGGGACGACCTACGAGCAGTACTTC. It specifies CASSPRTSGTTYEQYF.

The genes are TRBV2 and TRBJ2-6, with TRBD1 identical over 9 bases. The CDR3 contains 18 residues. V lost 6 bases, J lost 1 base, and 10 bases stayed unmatched. Germline-derived CDR1 and CDR2 are SNHLY and FYNNEI. DNA for the CDR3: TGTGCCAGCAGGTTTCCGGGACAGGGTCTGTCTGGGGCCAACGTCCTGACTTTC. Translating gives CASRFPGQGLSGANVLTF.

The chain links TRBV28 to TRBJ1-2; D unclear. V lost 7 bases, J lost 4 bases, and 13 bases lay in between. The CDR3 covers 13 residues. The germline CDR1 and CDR2 sequences are MDHEN and SYDVKM. The CDR3 here is CASTLTRGYGYTF. CDR3 nucleotides: TGTGCCAGCACCCTGACCCGGGGCTATGGCTACACCTTC.

A few counts support this clone. V is TRBV15 and J is TRBJ2-3; tentative D call: TRBD2 (6 bases). V lost 3 bases and J lost 3, with 16 bases in between. This CDR3 spans 16 amino acids. Germline V gives CDR1 LNHNV, CDR2 YYDKDF (reference sequence). The CDR3 loop is CATSSSSGTPTDTQYF. CDR3 DNA: TGTGCCACCAGCAGTTCATCGGGGACTCCAACAGATACGCAGTATTTT.

The chain joins TRBV6-1 to TRBJ2-1; 10 positions agree with TRBD2. CDR3 size: 14 residues. The V and J ends lost 4 bases and 4 bases, in that order; junction bases with no gene match: 1. Germline V gene lookup returns CDR1 MNHNS and CDR2 SASEGT. In nucleotides, the CDR3 is TGTGCCAGCAGTGTACTAGCGGGGTACAATGAGCAGTTCTTC. Encoded protein: CASSVLAGYNEQFF.

The V call is TRBV9, the J call TRBJ2-7; the D is unclear. CDR1 and CDR2 from the germline V gene are SGDLS and YYNGEE. The CDR3 is 14 amino acids. Trimming cost V 0 bases and J 5 bases, with 12 bases left between them. The CDR3 loop reads CASSVEPIGHEQYF. CDR3 nucleotides: TGTGCCAGCAGCGTAGAACCCATTGGCCACGAGCAGTACTTC. Filled out from reference TRBV9 and TRBJ2-7, the complete variable domain reads DSGVTQTPKHLITATGQRVTLRCSPRSGDLSVYWYQQSLDQGLQFLIQYYNGEERAKGNILERFSAQQFPDLHSELNLSSLELGDSALYFCASSVEPIGHEQYFGPGTRLTVT.

The chain recombines TRBV4-2 with TRBJ1-2; D call uncertain. Looked up from germline, CDR1 is LGHNA and CDR2 is YNFKEQ. This CDR3 comprises 16 residues. Trimming removed 3 bases at V and 1 base at J, with 15 bases between. For the CDR3, the DNA is TGTGCCAGCAGCCACGTTACGGGTACCATTAACTATGGCTACACCTTC. As protein: CASSHVTGTINYGYTF.

The V gene is TRBV9, the J gene TRBJ2-3, with TRBD2 matching 10 bases. V trimming: 0 bases; J trimming: 6 bases; junction bases outside the gene matches: 7. Germline values: CDR1 SGDLS, CDR2 YYNGEE. The CDR3 totals 16 residues. CDR3 DNA: TGTGCCAGCAGCGTAGGACTAGCGGGTAGCGGGGATACGCAGTATTTT. Residues: CASSVGLAGSGDTQYF.

This clone was seen once. CDR3 sequence reads: CASSFFSGNEQFF. As DNA, the CDR3 is TGTGCCAGCAGCTTCTTCTCCGGGAATGAGCAGTTCTTC. The chain uses TRBV7-9 and TRBJ2-1, with unresolved D. Trimming took off 3 bases at V and 7 bases at J, with 10 bases between the two ends. The CDR3 runs to 13 residues. Germline lookup yields CDR1 SEHNR and CDR2 FQNEAQ (reference sequence).

The gene calls are TRBV7-9 and TRBJ2-1, with TRBD2 matching 9 bases. The CDR3 has 16 residues. Germline assignment: CDR1 SEHNR and CDR2 FQNEAQ (reference sequence). J gave up 5 bases and V 1 base, and 6 bases lay outside the gene matches. As DNA, the CDR3 is TGTGCCAGCAGCTTAGGTGGTAGCGGGAGCCACAATGAGCAGTTCTTC. Protein sequence: CASSLGGSGSHNEQFF.

This clone was picked up one time. This rearrangement joins TRBV5-1 to TRBJ2-7; 9 nucleotides match TRBD1. CDR3 length: 15 residues. V shed 4 bases and J 3 bases; nucleotides not matched to a gene: 8. Germline V gene lookup returns CDR1 SGHRS and CDR2 YFSETQ. This chain's CDR3 is CASSGGTGKVYEQYF. The CDR3 DNA is TGCGCCAGCAGCGGCGGGACAGGGAAGGTCTACGAGCAGTACTTC.